This T cell receptor beta chain was obtained from a study of blood T cell repertoires in COVID-19. Across the whole study: Samples taken during acute and convalescent COVID-19 were collected in the United States, Italy and Spain.

V shed 4 bases and J 5 bases; nucleotides not matched to a gene: 3. Germline values: CDR1 SGHRS, CDR2 YFSETQ. CDR3 length equals 14 residues. TCRdb's copy holds only in-frame clones and misses some; the assay was immunoSEQ multiplex PCR. This sample has over 200,000 clones; 65% to 85% occur once, and the top ten carry 5.7%. Sequences were obtained from peripheral blood. The TCR was taken from an elderly man with acute or convalescent COVID-19. The chain has TRBV5-1 and TRBJ2-1; 10 bases match TRBD1. The CDR3 DNA reads TGCGCCAGCAGCGGGGACAGGGGCCACAATGAGCAGTTCTTC. This codes for CASSGDRGHNEQFF.